A single sample is the source of the 16 T cell receptor beta chains below, sequenced in a study of cytomegalovirus exposure and HLA in healthy donors. Primers included in the PCR were 60 Vbeta and 13 Jbeta primers. Some clones are missing from TCRdb's copy, which holds only in-frame ones; the method was immunoSEQ multiplex PCR. The sample has 110,000 or so clones, roughly 69% seen once; the top ten hold roughly 5.5%. Sequenced: PBMCs. These receptor sequences come from a woman in her 70s in good health and CMV-seropositive.

This clone was seen just once. The chain carries TRBV10-3 and TRBJ1-2; D perhaps matches TRBD1 (5 bases). The CDR3 runs to 12 residues. Per the germline V gene, CDR1 is ENHRY and CDR2 is SYGVKD. The V gene lost 3 bases and the J gene lost 3 bases, with 5 bases spanning the gap. This CDR3 reads CAISEQDYGYTF. For the CDR3, the DNA is TGTGCCATCAGTGAACAGGACTATGGCTACACCTTC.

The chain recombines TRBV30 with TRBJ2-2; 8 bases are shared with TRBD2. The trim removed 2 bases at V and 6 bases at J, leaving 5 bases unmatched. The CDR3 contains 14 residues. Germline V CDR1 and CDR2: GTSNPN, SVGIG (reference sequence). In nucleotides, the CDR3 is TGTGCCTGGAGTAACCGGGGGGGCGCCGGGGAGCTGTTTTTT. It translates to CAWSNRGGAGELFF.

The genes are TRBV5-6 and TRBJ2-1, with D maybe TRBD2 (5 bases). Germline CDR1 reads SGHDT; CDR2 reads YYEEEE. The CDR3 length is 16 residues. Deletions cut 2 bases from V and 7 bases from J, with 19 bases between. Here the CDR3 DNA reads TGTGCCAGCAGCTTTAGGTCGGTTGGGCGGACTAATGAGCAGTTCTTC. Encoded protein: CASSFRSVGRTNEQFF.

This clone was observed a few times. The chain carries TRBV27 and TRBJ2-7; 7 bases are a match to TRBD1. Germline V gene lookup returns CDR1 MNHEY and CDR2 SMNVEV (reference sequence). V was pared by 6 bases and J by 1 base, with 9 bases of the junction left unmatched. This CDR3 contains 15 residues. CDR3 nucleotides: TGTGCCAGCAGGACCTCCGGGACAGATTCCTACGAGCAGTACTTC. Amino acids: CASRTSGTDSYEQYF.

The V and J genes are TRBV7-3 and TRBJ2-5; unclear D gene. The length of the CDR3 is 13 residues. Germline V gene sequence: CDR1 SGHTA, CDR2 FQGTGA. Trimming took 2 bases from V and 5 from J, leaving 9 bases between them. CDR3 bases: TGTGCCAGCAGCTTAGGGCCAGTTGAGACCCAGTACTTC. It encodes CASSLGPVETQYF.

The chain combines TRBV7-8 with TRBJ2-5; D is perhaps TRBD1 (5 bases). The CDR3 runs 14 residues. The V end lost 4 bases, the J end lost 1 base, and 10 bases lay between the germline ends. Germline V lookup: CDR1 SGHVS, CDR2 FQNEAQ. The CDR3 region has the DNA TGTGCCAGCAGCTCGACAGAACTCCAAGAGACCCAGTACTTC. This sequence encodes CASSSTELQETQYF.

This chain uses TRBV2 with TRBJ2-7; 12 nucleotides match TRBD2. The V and J ends lost 6 bases and 0 bases, in that order; junction bases with no gene match: 3. Germline CDR1 reads SNHLY; CDR2 reads FYNNEI. There are 15 residues in the CDR3. The CDR3 is CASRETSGGSYEQYF. The CDR3 bases are TGTGCCAGCAGGGAGACTAGCGGGGGCTCCTACGAGCAGTACTTC.

This clone has a handful of counts. The chain couples TRBV18 to TRBJ1-1, with D possibly being TRBD1 (6 bases). The CDR3 is 13 amino acids. The ends were cut back, 6 bases at V and 4 bases at J, with 12 bases in the middle. The germline V gene encodes CDR1 KGHSH and CDR2 LQKENI. CDR3 nucleotide sequence: TGTGCCAGCTCCCTTGACAGGTTCACTGAAGCTTTCTTT. Encoded protein: CASSLDRFTEAFF. The full variable domain, completed using reference TRBV18 and TRBJ1-1, is NAGVMQNPRHLVRRRGQEARLRCSPMKGHSHVYWYRQLPEEGLKFMVYLQKENIIDESGMPKERFSAEFPKEGPSILRIQQVVRGDSAAYFCASSLDRFTEAFFGQGTRLTVV.

The chain's CDR3 is CASHRGNNSPLHF. CDR3 nucleotides: TGTGCCAGCCATAGGGGGAATAATTCACCCCTCCACTTT. The chain employs TRBV2 and TRBJ1-6; tentative D call: TRBD1 (6 bases). V lost 8 bases, J lost 5 bases, and 10 bases lay in between. Looked up from germline, CDR1 is SNHLY and CDR2 is FYNNEI. This CDR3 contains 13 residues.

This clone was observed a handful of times. The V gene is TRBV7-9, the J gene TRBJ2-5, with 8 nucleotides matching TRBD2. CDR1 and CDR2 (germline): SEHNR, FQNEAQ (reference sequence). The CDR3 runs to 17 residues. The junction had 7 bases not matched to a gene; V was cut back by 0 bases and J by 1 base. This CDR3 reads CASSLARASGLQETQYF. DNA of the CDR3: TGTGCCAGCAGCTTAGCTAGGGCTAGCGGGCTCCAAGAGACCCAGTACTTC. Combining the CDR3 with reference TRBV7-9 and TRBJ2-5 gives the whole variable domain DTGVSQNPRHKITKRGQNVTFRCDPISEHNRLYWYRQTLGQGPEFLTYFQNEAQLEKSRLLSDRFSAERPKGSFSTLEIQRTEQGDSAMYLCASSLARASGLQETQYFGPGTRLLVL.

V gene TRBV2 combines with J gene TRBJ1-4, with TRBD1 as a possible D gene (5 bases). This CDR3 is 13 amino acids long. Germline V lookup: CDR1 SNHLY, CDR2 FYNNEI. Trimming shortened V by 10 bases and J by 4 bases, and 13 bases separated the two germline ends. The CDR3 loop is CATRTPNNEKLFF. DNA for the CDR3: TGTGCCACGAGGACACCTAATAATGAAAAACTGTTTTTT.

This clone has a handful of counts. The chain couples TRBV6-1 to TRBJ1-1, with D unclear. Between the trimmed V and J ends, which lost 4 bases and 4 bases, there was a span of 10 bases. Germline V lookup: CDR1 MNHNS, CDR2 SASEGT. CDR3 length: 13 residues. The CDR3 region has the DNA TGTGCCAGCAGTGTCCCGCAGTCCACTGAAGCTTTCTTT. Encoded protein: CASSVPQSTEAFF.

This clone turned up a few times. CDR3 protein: CASSYGQGEGGYTF. CDR3 DNA: TGTGCCAGCAGTTACGGACAGGGGGAAGGAGGCTACACCTTC. The gene calls are TRBV2 and TRBJ1-2; 10 positions agree with TRBD1. The CDR3 is made up of 14 amino acids. V lost 5 bases and J lost 8; bases outside the gene matches: 8. CDR1 is SNHLY and CDR2 is FYNNEI in the germline V gene. Variable domain in full (rest from reference TRBV2 and TRBJ1-2): EPEVTQTPSHQVTQMGQEVILRCVPISNHLYFYWYRQILGQKVEFLVSFYNNEISEKSEIFDDQFSVERPDGSNFTLKIRSTKLEDSAMYFCASSYGQGEGGYTFGSGTRLTVV.

This clone was seen at least ten times. This chain uses TRBV4-1 with TRBJ2-2; TRBD1 agrees at 9 bases. The ends lost 4 bases at V and 10 bases at J; junction bases unmatched: 13. The CDR3 is 16 amino acids. The germline gives CDR1 MGHRA, CDR2 YSYEKL. The CDR3 DNA is TGCGCCAGCAGCCGAAGCGGGACAGGGTCAGAAGAGGAGCTGTTTTTT. Encoded protein: CASSRSGTGSEEELFF.

This clone was detected only once. This chain uses TRBV7-9 with TRBJ1-4, with D unclear. The germline CDR1 and CDR2 sequences are SEHNR and FQNEAQ (reference sequence). The CDR3 loop spans 12 amino acids. V lost 2 bases to trimming and J lost 5 bases, with 3 bases between them. The CDR3 region has the DNA TGTGCCAGCAGCTTACTGAATGAAAAACTGTTTTTT. Its protein is CASSLLNEKLFF.

This clone was seen a single time. The chain is built from TRBV11-2 and TRBJ2-1; the D gene is possibly TRBD1 (7 bases). Trimming removed 3 bases at V and 8 bases at J, with 11 bases between. CDR1 and CDR2 from the germline V gene are SGHAT and FQNNGV. This CDR3 has 13 amino acids. CDR3 DNA sequence: TGTGCCAGCAGCTTCGTCAGGGGGGATGAGCAGTTCTTC. Translated, it gives CASSFVRGDEQFF.